This passage covers 6 T cell receptor beta chains from one sample sequenced in a study of blood T cell repertoires in COVID-19. Clones were read by immunoSEQ multiplex PCR, and TCRdb kept only the in-frame ones, dropping some. The sample contains roughly 290,000 clones, 90% of which appear only once. Sample: peripheral blood. These receptors came from a woman in her twenties or thirties with COVID-19, enrolled during active disease.

The chain recombines TRBV6-1 with TRBJ1-1; D possibly corresponds to TRBD1 (6 bases). There are 15 residues in the CDR3. Between the trimmed V and J ends, which lost 3 bases and 3 bases, there was a span of 14 bases. The germline gives CDR1 MNHNS, CDR2 SASEGT. CDR3 amino acids: CASSEGTRSYTEAFF. The CDR3 nucleotides read TGTGCCAGCAGTGAGGGGACAAGGTCGTACACTGAAGCTTTCTTT.

The chain links TRBV5-1 to TRBJ2-3; D uncertain. CDR3 length equals 13 residues. Germline CDR1 and CDR2: SGHRS and YFSETQ. V lost 0 bases to trimming and J lost 2 bases, with 4 bases between them. The CDR3 coding sequence is TGCGCCAGCAGCTTGGATAACACAGATACGCAGTATTTT. Translation: CASSLDNTDTQYF. Filled out from reference TRBV5-1 and TRBJ2-3, the complete variable domain reads KAGVTQTPRYLIKTRGQQVTLSCSPISGHRSVSWYQQTPGQGLQFLFEYFSETQRNKGNFPGRFSGRQFSNSRSEMNVSTLELGDSALYLCASSLDNTDTQYFGPGTRLTVL.

The chain recombines TRBV2 with TRBJ2-1, with 14 bases identical to TRBD2. CDR1 SNHLY and CDR2 FYNNEI come from the germline V gene. V trimming: 11 bases; J trimming: 6 bases; junction bases outside the gene matches: 6. This CDR3 contains 14 residues. The CDR3 loop reads CACLGTSGSNEQFF. For the CDR3, the DNA is TGTGCCTGCCTCGGGACTAGCGGGAGCAATGAGCAGTTCTTC. The full variable domain, in which reference TRBV2 and TRBJ2-1 provide the parts outside the CDR3, is EPEVTQTPSHQVTQMGQEVILRCVPISNHLYFYWYRQILGQKVEFLVSFYNNEISEKSEIFDDQFSVERPDGSNFTLKIRSTKLEDSAMYFCACLGTSGSNEQFFGPGTRLTVL.

The chain employs TRBV5-4 and TRBJ2-7, with 8 bases matching TRBD1. The length of the CDR3 is 14 residues. The V segment lost 4 bases and the J segment 6 bases; nucleotides outside the gene matches: 9. CDR1 is SGHNT, CDR2 YYREEE, per germline (reference sequence). CDR3 protein: CASSGRTGISEQYF. The CDR3 coding sequence is TGTGCCAGCAGCGGGAGGACAGGGATATCCGAGCAGTACTTC.

This clone turned up a few times. This chain uses TRBV11-2 with TRBJ2-7, with 12 bases identical to TRBD2. J lost 6 bases, V lost 5 bases, and 14 bases had no gene match. CDR1 is SGHAT, CDR2 FQNNGV, per germline. There are 17 residues in the CDR3. DNA for the CDR3: TGTGCCAGCAGCATAAGACTAGCGGGAGCCGCTTTGGGCGAGCAGTACTTC. Amino acid sequence: CASSIRLAGAALGEQYF.

This clone showed up just once. V usage is TRBV24-1 and J usage is TRBJ1-5, with D hard to call. Germline-derived CDR1 and CDR2 are KGHDR and SFDVKD. The V and J ends lost 7 bases and 2 bases respectively, with 11 bases between them. The CDR3 has 14 amino acids. CDR3 sequence (DNA): TGTGCCACCAGGACACCGATCGGCAATCAGCCCCAGCATTTT. Protein: CATRTPIGNQPQHF.